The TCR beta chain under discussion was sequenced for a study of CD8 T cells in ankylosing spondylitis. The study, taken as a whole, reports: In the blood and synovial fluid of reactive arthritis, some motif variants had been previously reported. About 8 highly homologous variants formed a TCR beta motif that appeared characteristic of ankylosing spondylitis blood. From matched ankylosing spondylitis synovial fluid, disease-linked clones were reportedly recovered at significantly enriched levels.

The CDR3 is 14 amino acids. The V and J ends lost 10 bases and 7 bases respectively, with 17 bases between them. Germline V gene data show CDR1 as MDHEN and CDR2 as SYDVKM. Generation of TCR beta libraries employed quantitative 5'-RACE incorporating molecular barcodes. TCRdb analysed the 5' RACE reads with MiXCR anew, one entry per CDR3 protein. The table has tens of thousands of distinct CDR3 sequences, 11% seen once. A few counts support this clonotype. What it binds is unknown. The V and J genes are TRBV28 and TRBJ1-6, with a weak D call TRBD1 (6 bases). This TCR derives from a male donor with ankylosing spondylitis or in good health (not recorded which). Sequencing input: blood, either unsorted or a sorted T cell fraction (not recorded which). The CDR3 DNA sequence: TGTGCCACCCACCGGGACATGTCGAATTCACCCCTCCACTTT. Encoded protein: CATHRDMSNSPLHF. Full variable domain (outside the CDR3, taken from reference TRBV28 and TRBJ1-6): DVKVTQSSRYLVKRTGEKVFLECVQDMDHENMFWYRQDPGLGLRLIYFSYDVKMKEKGDIPEGYSVSREKKERFSLILESASTNQTSMYLCATHRDMSNSPLHFGNGTRLTVT.